Presented here are 10 T cell receptor beta chains from one specimen sequenced in a study of cytomegalovirus exposure and HLA in healthy donors. Researchers ran the PCR with 60 Vbeta and 13 Jbeta primers. The table came from immunoSEQ multiplex PCR; TCRdb's copy has only in-frame clones and leaves some out. Of 180,000 or so clones in the sample, 65% to 85% were seen once. Sequenced input: PBMCs. The receptors were sampled from a female donor in good health and CMV-seronegative.

As DNA, the CDR3 is TGTGCCAGCAGCTTGGAAGGGGACACACGCTACACCTTC. Translating it yields CASSLEGDTRYTF. The chain uses TRBV5-5 and TRBJ1-2, with a possible D match to TRBD1 (6 bases). This CDR3 region has 13 residues. CDR1 and CDR2 from the germline V gene are SGHKS and YYEKEE (reference sequence). Trimming shortened V by 0 bases and J by 9 bases, and 12 bases separated the two germline ends.

V usage is TRBV2 and J usage is TRBJ2-2, with 11 bases identical to TRBD2. The V gene end was trimmed by 6 bases and the J gene end by 5 bases; junction bases not matched to a gene: 5. The CDR3 has 15 residues. Germline CDR1 and CDR2: SNHLY and FYNNEI. The CDR3 loop reads CASRRLAGSTGELFF. The CDR3 nucleotides read TGTGCCAGCAGGCGACTAGCGGGGTCGACCGGGGAGCTGTTTTTT. Together with reference TRBV2 and TRBJ2-2, the CDR3 gives the full variable domain: EPEVTQTPSHQVTQMGQEVILRCVPISNHLYFYWYRQILGQKVEFLVSFYNNEISEKSEIFDDQFSVERPDGSNFTLKIRSTKLEDSAMYFCASRRLAGSTGELFFGEGSRLTVL.

This rearrangement joins TRBV9 to TRBJ1-3; TRBD1 is a possible D gene (5 bases). Trimming removed 4 bases from V and 0 bases from J, with 17 bases in between. The CDR3 is made up of 17 amino acids. Germline V gene lookup returns CDR1 SGDLS and CDR2 YYNGEE. The CDR3 loop is CASSPGGAGRSGNTIYF. CDR3 DNA: TGTGCCAGCAGCCCCGGTGGGGCAGGACGCTCTGGAAACACCATATATTTT.

The V and J genes are TRBV6-5 and TRBJ2-7, with a tentative D call TRBD2 (6 bases). The CDR3 runs 16 residues. The V end lost 4 bases, the J end lost 6 bases, and 22 bases lay between the germline ends. Germline CDR1 and CDR2: MNHEY and SVGAGI. The CDR3 nucleotides read TGTGCCAGCAGTTCGAACTTCCTAGCGCCGAGCAGCGAGCAGTACTTC. Amino acids: CASSSNFLAPSSEQYF.

For this clone: One end of the junction is discordant with germline, which a read error may explain. The chain employs TRBV7-9 and TRBJ2-3; 8 bases map to TRBD2. The germline V gene has CDR1 SEHNR and CDR2 FQNEAQ (reference sequence). This CDR3 comprises 17 residues. The CDR3 DNA follows: TGTTCCAGCAGCTTAAACCCCGCGGGGGGACCTTTTGATACGCAGTATTTT. Translated, it gives CSSSLNPAGGPFDTQYF.

The chain carries TRBV5-1 and TRBJ1-2; D is ambiguous. Trimming stripped 4 bases from V and 4 bases from J, with 14 bases between. Germline V gene lookup returns CDR1 SGHRS and CDR2 YFSETQ. This CDR3 region has 14 residues. CDR3 in DNA: TGCGCCAGCAGCCTTTTCAGCGCTACCTATGGCTACACCTTC. Translation: CASSLFSATYGYTF.

CDR3 sequence: CASSRDSHITYEQYF. CDR3 DNA: TGCGCCAGCAGCCGGGACTCCCACATAACCTACGAGCAGTACTTC. The rearrangement links TRBV4-3 to TRBJ2-7; TRBD2 might be the D (6 bases). V lost 4 bases and J lost 2, with 15 bases in between. The CDR3 is made up of 15 amino acids. Germline loops: CDR1 LGHNA, CDR2 YSLEER.

This sequence joins TRBV28 and TRBJ2-3, with a possible D match to TRBD1 (8 bases). The germline V and J ends were trimmed by 3 bases and 4 bases, with 14 bases remaining between them. CDR1 and CDR2 from the germline V gene are MDHEN and SYDVKM. This CDR3 is 15 amino acids long. Here the CDR3 DNA reads TGTGCCAGCAGTTTCCACAGGGGGGGTTCAGATACGCAGTATTTT. This sequence encodes CASSFHRGGSDTQYF. The whole variable domain, remainder taken from reference TRBV28 and TRBJ2-3, is DVKVTQSSRYLVKRTGEKVFLECVQDMDHENMFWYRQDPGLGLRLIYFSYDVKMKEKGDIPEGYSVSREKKERFSLILESASTNQTSMYLCASSFHRGGSDTQYFGPGTRLTVL.

With respect to this clone: Other DNA sequences in this sample translate to the same CDR3. The chain links TRBV2 to TRBJ2-2, with D tentatively TRBD1 (5 bases). Trimming removed 8 bases at V and 1 base at J, with 8 bases between. CDR3 size: 13 residues. Per germline, CDR1 SNHLY and CDR2 FYNNEI. CDR3 amino acids: CASLTGNTGELFF. CDR3 DNA sequence: TGTGCCAGCCTAACAGGGAACACCGGGGAGCTGTTTTTT.

The genes are TRBV28 and TRBJ2-7; 7 bases agree with TRBD1. CDR3 size: 14 residues. V shed 7 bases and J 12 bases; nucleotides not matched to a gene: 18. Germline V gene data show CDR1 as MDHEN and CDR2 as SYDVKM. CDR3 amino acids: CASITVGADRAPYF. In DNA, the CDR3 is TGTGCCAGCATCACCGTAGGGGCCGACAGGGCCCCGTACTTC.